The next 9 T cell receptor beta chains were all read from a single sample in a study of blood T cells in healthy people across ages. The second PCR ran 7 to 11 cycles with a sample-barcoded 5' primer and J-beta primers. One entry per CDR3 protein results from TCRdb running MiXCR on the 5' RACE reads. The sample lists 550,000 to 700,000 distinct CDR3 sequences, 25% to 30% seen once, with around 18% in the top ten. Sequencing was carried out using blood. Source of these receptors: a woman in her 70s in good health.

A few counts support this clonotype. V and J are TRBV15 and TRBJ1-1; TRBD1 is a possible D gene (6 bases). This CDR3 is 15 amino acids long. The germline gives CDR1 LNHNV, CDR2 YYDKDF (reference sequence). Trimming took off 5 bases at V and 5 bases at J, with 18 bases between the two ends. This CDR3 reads CATSRRGGRGTEAFF. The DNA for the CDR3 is TGTGCCACCAGCCGTAGAGGGGGAAGGGGAACTGAAGCTTTCTTT.

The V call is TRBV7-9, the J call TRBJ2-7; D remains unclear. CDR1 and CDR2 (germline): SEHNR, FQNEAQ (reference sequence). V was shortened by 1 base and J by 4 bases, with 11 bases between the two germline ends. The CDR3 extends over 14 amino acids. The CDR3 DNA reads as TGTGCCAGCAGCTTAGTGGTGCGGCCGTACGAGCAGTACTTC. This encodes CASSLVVRPYEQYF.

Written as DNA, the CDR3 is TGTGCCAGCAGCCGACAGGGGCTCTCGCAGTACTTC. Translating gives CASSRQGLSQYF. The chain employs TRBV12-3 or TRBV12-4 and TRBJ2-5; 8 nucleotides line up with TRBD1. This CDR3 contains 12 residues. With V trimmed by 6 bases and J by 11 bases, 8 bases remained unmatched.

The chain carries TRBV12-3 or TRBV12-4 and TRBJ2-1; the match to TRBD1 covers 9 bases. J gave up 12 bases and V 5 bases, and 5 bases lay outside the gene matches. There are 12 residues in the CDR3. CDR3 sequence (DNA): TGTGCCAGCAGTGCTAGGACAGGGGCGCAGTTCTTC. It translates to CASSARTGAQFF.

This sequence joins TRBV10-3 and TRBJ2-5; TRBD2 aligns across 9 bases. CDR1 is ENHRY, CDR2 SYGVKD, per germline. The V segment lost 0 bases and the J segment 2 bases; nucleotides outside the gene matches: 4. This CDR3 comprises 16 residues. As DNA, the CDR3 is TGTGCCATCAGTGAGTCTTGGCGGGGGGGACAAGAGACCCAGTACTTC. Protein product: CAISESWRGGQETQYF.

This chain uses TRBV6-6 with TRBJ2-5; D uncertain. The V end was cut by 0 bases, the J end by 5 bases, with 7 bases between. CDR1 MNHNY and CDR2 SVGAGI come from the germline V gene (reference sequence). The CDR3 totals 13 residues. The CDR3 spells CASSYSPYETQYF. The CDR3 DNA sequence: TGTGCCAGCAGTTACTCGCCCTATGAGACCCAGTACTTC.

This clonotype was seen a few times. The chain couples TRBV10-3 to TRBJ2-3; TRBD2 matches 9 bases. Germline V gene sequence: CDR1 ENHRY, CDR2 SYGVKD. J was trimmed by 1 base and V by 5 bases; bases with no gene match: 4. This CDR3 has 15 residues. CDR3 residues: CAISLLAGRTDTQYF. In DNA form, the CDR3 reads TGTGCCATCAGTCTGCTAGCGGGGCGCACAGATACGCAGTATTTT.

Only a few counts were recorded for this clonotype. Here the CDR3 DNA reads TGTGCCACCAGTGTCACGGGGAGGACAAGTCTCAATGAGCAGTTCTTC. The encoded protein is CATSVTGRTSLNEQFF. This rearrangement joins TRBV24-1 to TRBJ2-5; TRBD2 might be the D (6 bases). The closer fit of TRBJ2-1 to the DNA end suggests the J call may be wrong. Germline assignment: CDR1 KGHDR and CDR2 SFDVKD. The CDR3 is made up of 16 amino acids.

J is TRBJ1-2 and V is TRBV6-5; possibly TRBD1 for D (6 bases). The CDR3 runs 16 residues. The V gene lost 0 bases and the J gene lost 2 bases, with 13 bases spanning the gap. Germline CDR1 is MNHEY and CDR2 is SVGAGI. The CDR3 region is CASSYSTGALNYGYTF. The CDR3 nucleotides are TGTGCCAGCAGTTACTCGACGGGGGCACTGAACTATGGCTACACCTTC.